The 10 T cell receptor beta chains given below trace back to one sample, sequenced in a study of control samples from healthy donors and cancer patients (dated by TCRdb to the early 2020s). The library came from the immunoSEQ multiplex PCR assay. TCRdb obtained this table from immuneACCESS and retained in-frame rearrangements with V and J assigned. These tables miss some clones; where compared with another copy, unresolved V genes account for less than half of the shortfall, and the remainder is unexplained. The sample table contains about 160,000 clones; only one count was recorded for around 90% of them. About 11% of the sample lies in the top ten. Sequencing input: blood. The receptors originated from a man aged 30 to 45 in good health.

The J gene is TRBJ2-3, the V gene TRBV19; no reliable D call. Trimming removed 4 bases at V and 3 bases at J, with 17 bases between. CDR1 and CDR2 (germline): LNHDA, SQIVND (reference sequence). This CDR3 has 16 amino acids. The CDR3 protein is CASSKLGIASTDTQYF. CDR3 nucleotide sequence: TGTGCCAGTAGTAAGTTGGGGATTGCGAGTACAGATACGCAGTATTTT.

This sequence joins TRBV5-1 and TRBJ2-3, with D perhaps TRBD1 or TRBD2 (5 bases each). CDR3 length: 14 amino acids. Germline CDR1 is SGHRS and CDR2 is YFSETQ. V was cut by 4 bases and J by 2 bases, with 11 bases left in between. The CDR3 DNA is TGCGCCAGCAGCGGGGACCACTTCACAGATACGCAGTATTTT. Translating gives CASSGDHFTDTQYF.

The chain employs TRBV5-1 and TRBJ2-7, with 10 bases identical to TRBD2. CDR1 and CDR2 (germline): SGHRS, YFSETQ. The CDR3 loop spans 14 amino acids. V was clipped by 6 bases and J by 3 bases; unmatched bases: 6. CDR3 region: CASKATSGFYEQYF. The DNA of the CDR3 is TGCGCCAGCAAAGCGACTAGCGGGTTCTACGAGCAGTACTTC.

The chain employs TRBV3-1 (or the pseudogene TRBV3-2) and TRBJ1-5; D remains unclear. The CDR3 covers 14 residues. The V end was cut by 3 bases, the J end by 0 bases, with 6 bases between. CDR1 LGHDT and CDR2 YNNKEL come from the germline V gene (reference sequence). CDR3 in DNA: TGTGCCAGCAGCCACAGAGATAGCAATCAGCCCCAGCATTTT. As protein: CASSHRDSNQPQHF.

The gene calls are TRBV19 and TRBJ1-2; D possibly corresponds to TRBD1 (5 bases). Trimming shortened V by 3 bases and J by 1 base, and 15 bases separated the two germline ends. Germline CDR1 is LNHDA and CDR2 is SQIVND (reference sequence). CDR3 length: 16 residues. CDR3 protein: CASSIIRTTNNYGYTF. The CDR3 coding sequence is TGTGCCAGTAGTATTATCCGGACAACCAATAACTATGGCTACACCTTC.

This clone was seen a single time. CDR3 in amino acids: CASKAGMQGYTF. The CDR3, as DNA: TGTGCCAGCAAGGCAGGGATGCAAGGCTACACCTTC. This chain connects TRBV5-8 to TRBJ1-2; a weak D match, TRBD1 (5 bases). Germline V gene lookup returns CDR1 SGHTS and CDR2 YDEGEE. V was pared by 6 bases and J by 8 bases, with 14 bases between. The CDR3 is 12 residues long.

The V gene is TRBV10-3, the J gene TRBJ2-1, with D uncertain. Between the trimmed V and J ends, which lost 2 bases and 7 bases, there was a span of 9 bases. CDR3 length: 13 residues. Germline-derived CDR1 and CDR2 are ENHRY and SYGVKD. The CDR3 sequence is CAISESPRNEQFF. DNA of the CDR3: TGTGCCATCAGTGAGAGCCCTAGGAATGAGCAGTTCTTC.

This chain links TRBV5-6 with TRBJ1-5; D is uncertain. Trimming left V 0 bases short and J 5 bases short, with 12 bases between. Per germline, CDR1 SGHDT and CDR2 YYEEEE. The CDR3 is 15 residues long. The CDR3 DNA sequence: TGTGCCAGCAGCTTGGGGTCTCTGGGGTATCAGCCCCAGCATTTT. Translated, it gives CASSLGSLGYQPQHF.

This clone turned up a few times. The chain links TRBV19 to TRBJ2-2; a weak D match, TRBD1 (5 bases). Germline lookup yields CDR1 LNHDA and CDR2 SQIVND (reference sequence). CDR3 length: 15 amino acids. Trimming removed 2 bases from V and 0 bases from J, with 7 bases in between. The CDR3 is CASSIQGTNTGELFF. CDR3 coding DNA: TGTGCCAGTAGTATACAGGGCACGAACACCGGGGAGCTGTTTTTT.

The chain employs TRBV7-2 and TRBJ2-5; D gene uncertain. V gave up 3 bases and J gave up 1 base, with 6 bases separating them. Germline V gene lookup returns CDR1 SGHTA and CDR2 FQGNSA. CDR3 length equals 13 residues. The CDR3, as DNA: TGTGCCAGCAGCTTCTACACCCAAGAGACCCAGTACTTC. Amino acid sequence: CASSFYTQETQYF.